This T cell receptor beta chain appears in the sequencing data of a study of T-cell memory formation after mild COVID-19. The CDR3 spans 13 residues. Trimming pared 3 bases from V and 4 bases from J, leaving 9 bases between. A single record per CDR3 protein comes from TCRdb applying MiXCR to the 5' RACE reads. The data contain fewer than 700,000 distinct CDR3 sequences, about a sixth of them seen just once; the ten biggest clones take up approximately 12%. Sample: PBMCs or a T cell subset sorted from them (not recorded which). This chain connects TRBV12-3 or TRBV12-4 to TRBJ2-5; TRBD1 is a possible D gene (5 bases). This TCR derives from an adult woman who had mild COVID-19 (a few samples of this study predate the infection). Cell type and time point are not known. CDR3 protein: CASSFTQGETQYF. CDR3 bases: TGTGCCAGCAGTTTCACGCAGGGAGAGACCCAGTACTTC.